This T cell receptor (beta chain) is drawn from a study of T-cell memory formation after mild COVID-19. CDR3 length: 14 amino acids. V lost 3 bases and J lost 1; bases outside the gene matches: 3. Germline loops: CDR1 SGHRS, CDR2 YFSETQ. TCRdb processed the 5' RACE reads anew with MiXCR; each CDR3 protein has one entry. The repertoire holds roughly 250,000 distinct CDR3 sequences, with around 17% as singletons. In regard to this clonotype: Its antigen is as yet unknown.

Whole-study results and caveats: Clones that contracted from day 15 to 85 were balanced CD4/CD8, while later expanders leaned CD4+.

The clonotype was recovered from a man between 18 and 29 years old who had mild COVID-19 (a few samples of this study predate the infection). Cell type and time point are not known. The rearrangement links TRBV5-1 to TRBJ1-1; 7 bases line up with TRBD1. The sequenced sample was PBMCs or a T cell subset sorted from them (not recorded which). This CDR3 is CASSSGTENTEAFF. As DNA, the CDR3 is TGCGCCAGCAGCTCCGGGACAGAGAACACTGAAGCTTTCTTT.